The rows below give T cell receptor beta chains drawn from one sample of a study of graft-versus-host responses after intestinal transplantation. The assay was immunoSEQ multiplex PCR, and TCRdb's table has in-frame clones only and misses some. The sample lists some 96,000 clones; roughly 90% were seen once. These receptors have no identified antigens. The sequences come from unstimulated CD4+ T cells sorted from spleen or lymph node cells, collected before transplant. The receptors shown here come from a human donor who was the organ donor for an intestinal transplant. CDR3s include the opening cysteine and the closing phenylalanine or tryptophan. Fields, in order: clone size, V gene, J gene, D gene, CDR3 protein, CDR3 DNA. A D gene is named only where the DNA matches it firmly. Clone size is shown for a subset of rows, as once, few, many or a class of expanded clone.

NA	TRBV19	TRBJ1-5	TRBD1	CASSIEYRTGNQPQHF	TGTGCCAGTAGTATAGAGTACAGGACAGGGAATCAGCCCCAGCATTTT
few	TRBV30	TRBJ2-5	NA	CAWSVGETQYF	TGTGCCTGGAGTGTAGGAGAGACCCAGTACTTC
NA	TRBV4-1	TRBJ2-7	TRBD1	CASSQTPGQGQSYEQYF	TGCGCCAGCAGCCAAACCCCGGGACAGGGCCAATCCTACGAGCAGTACTTC
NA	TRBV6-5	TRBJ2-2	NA	CASSYSNTRTGELFF	TGTGCCAGCAGTTACTCGAACACTCGCACCGGGGAGCTGTTTTTT
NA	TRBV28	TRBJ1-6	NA	CASSLLEVRSPLHF	TGTGCCAGCAGCCTCTTGGAGGTGCGTTCACCCCTCCACTTT
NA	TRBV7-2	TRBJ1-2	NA	CASSLGGSYGYTF	TGTGCCAGCAGCTTAGGGGGCAGCTATGGCTACACCTTC
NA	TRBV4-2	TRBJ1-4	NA	CASSQGQSPEKLFF	TGTGCCAGCAGCCAAGGACAGTCACCCGAAAAACTGTTTTTT
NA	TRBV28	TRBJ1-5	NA	CASSQTLSPQHF	TGTGCCAGCAGTCAGACACTCTCGCCCCAGCATTTT
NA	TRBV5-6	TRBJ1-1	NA	CASSSAGRANTEAFF	TGTGCCAGCAGCTCCGCCGGACGGGCGAACACTGAAGCTTTCTTT
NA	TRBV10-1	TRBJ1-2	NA	CASSEGPDPGYGYTF	TGCGCCAGCAGTGAGGGACCTGATCCGGGCTATGGCTACACCTTC
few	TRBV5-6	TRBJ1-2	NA	CASSLAAVYGYTF	TGTGCCAGCAGCTTGGCGGCAGTCTATGGCTACACCTTC
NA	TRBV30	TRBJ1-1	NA	CAWSIRVVNTEAFF	TGTGCCTGGAGTATCAGGGTGGTGAACACTGAAGCTTTCTTT
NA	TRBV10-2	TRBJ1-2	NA	CASTTTFGSSNYGYTF	TGCGCCAGCACTACAACTTTCGGCAGTTCTAACTATGGCTACACCTTC
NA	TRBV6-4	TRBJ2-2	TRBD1	CASSDSGGNTGELFF	TGTGCCAGCAGTGACTCAGGGGGCAACACCGGGGAGCTGTTTTTT
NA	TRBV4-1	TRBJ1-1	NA	CASSPSGGRSAEAFF	TGCGCCAGCAGCCCCTCGGGGGGTCGGAGTGCTGAAGCTTTCTTT
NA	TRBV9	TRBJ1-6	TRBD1	CASSVAQGASPLHF	TGTGCCAGCAGCGTTGCACAGGGGGCTTCACCCCTCCACTTT
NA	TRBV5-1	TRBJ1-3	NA	CASSFTLGGEGNTIYF	TGCGCCAGCAGCTTCACCCTAGGGGGAGAGGGAAACACCATATATTTT
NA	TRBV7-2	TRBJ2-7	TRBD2	CASSLALTSGGAYEQYF	TGTGCCAGCAGCTTAGCGCTGACTAGCGGGGGGGCCTACGAGCAGTACTTC
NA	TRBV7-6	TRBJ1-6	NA	CASSEHRRSRSSYNSPLHF	TGTGCCAGCAGCGAACACAGGAGATCGAGGAGCTCCTATAATTCACCCCTCCACTTT
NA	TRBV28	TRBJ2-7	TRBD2	CASSPLAGYEQYF	TGTGCCAGCAGTCCCTTAGCGGGTTACGAGCAGTACTTC
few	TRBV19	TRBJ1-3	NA	CASTEGQFGNTIYF	TGTGCCAGTACTGAGGGGCAATTTGGAAACACCATATATTTT
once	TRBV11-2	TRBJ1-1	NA	CASSPQIGAAIEAFF	TGTGCCAGCAGCCCTCAAATAGGGGCCGCCATTGAAGCTTTCTTT
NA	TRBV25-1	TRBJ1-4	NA	CASSVTGPTNEKLFF	TGTGCCAGCAGTGTTACAGGGCCCACTAATGAAAAACTGTTTTTT
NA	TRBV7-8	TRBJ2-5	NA	CASSLEGGAVRETQYF	TGTGCCAGCAGCTTAGAGGGCGGGGCTGTTAGAGAGACCCAGTACTTC
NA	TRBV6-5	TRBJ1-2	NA	CASRGRGLGYTF	TGTGCCAGCAGAGGGCGAGGGCTAGGCTACACCTTC
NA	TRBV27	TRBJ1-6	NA	CASSPRSDYNSPLHF	TGTGCCAGCAGTCCGCGCTCTGACTATAATTCACCCCTCCACTTT
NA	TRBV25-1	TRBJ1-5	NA	CASSAEGVGPQHF	TGTGCCAGCAGTGCGGAAGGAGTTGGGCCCCAGCATTTT
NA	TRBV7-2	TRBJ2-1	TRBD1	CASSLEGQGYNEQFF	TGTGCCAGCAGCTTAGAGGGACAGGGCTACAATGAGCAGTTCTTC
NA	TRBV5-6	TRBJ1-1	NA	CASSLAPGVNTEAFF	TGTGCCAGCAGCTTGGCCCCAGGGGTGAACACTGAAGCTTTCTTT
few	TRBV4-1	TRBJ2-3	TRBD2	CASSLSGTSGASTDTQYF	TGCGCCAGCAGCTTAAGTGGAACTAGCGGGGCCAGCACAGATACGCAGTATTTT
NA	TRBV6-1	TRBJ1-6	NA	CASSEPPRGSNSPLHF	TGTGCCAGCAGTGAACCCCCCAGAGGGTCTAATTCACCCCTCCACTTT
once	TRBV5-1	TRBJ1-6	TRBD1	CASRGQGDSPLHF	TGCGCCAGCAGGGGACAGGGAGATTCACCCCTCCACTTT
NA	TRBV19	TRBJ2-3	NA	CASSTAQADTQYF	TGTGCCAGTAGTACGGCGCAAGCAGATACGCAGTATTTT